Given below is one TCR beta chain in context. What it binds is unknown. TCRs were sequenced from a few patients responding to pembrolizumab. V trimming: 4 bases; J trimming: 2 bases; junction bases outside the gene matches: 4. In germline, CDR1 is SEHNR, CDR2 FQNEAQ (reference sequence). The CDR3 covers 15 residues. Measured with immunoSEQ multiplex PCR; TCRdb has only the in-frame clones, and not every one. The sample yields roughly 130,000 clones, 88% seen once. This sample was included in a study of PD-1 blockade in mismatch repair-deficient tumors. Study overall: Enrolled about 2012-2016, patients had progressing, pretreated mismatch repair-deficient cancers of more than ten types. Study-level points and caveats: Tumor-resident clones, often undetectable pretreatment in blood, expanded then contracted after pembrolizumab.

The chain uses TRBV7-9 and TRBJ2-7, with 11 bases that match TRBD1. This receptor was obtained from an adult with mismatch repair-deficient cancer. Sequenced here: peripheral blood, sampled 72 weeks after starting pembrolizumab. The CDR3 is CASSSAGQGAYEQYF. CDR3 sequence (DNA): TGTGCCAGCAGCTCCGCGGGACAGGGGGCCTACGAGCAGTACTTC.